These 25 T cell receptor beta chains were sequenced from one sample in a study of early T cells in non-severe SARS-CoV-2 infection listed by TCRdb under 2021. Preparation of the library involved 5' RACE. The sequencer listed for this sample is NextSeq 500. TCRdb reworked the public reads: Q25 trimming with fastp, MiXCR clone assembly, productive beta chains retained. Every CDR3 protein is listed once, alongside the most common genes and DNA of its rows. Recorded for this sample are approximately 70,000 distinct CDR3 sequences; around 10% of them occurred a single time. 15% of the sample is in the top ten clones. The sample here was whole blood, taken at baseline. The receptor source for this set is an adult who was a healthcare worker with PCR-confirmed SARS-CoV-2 infection or an uninfected control (not recorded which). The donor label of this sample is uncertain.

The chain combines TRBV10-1 with TRBJ1-1; the D is unclear. V lost 2 bases and J lost 2, with 9 bases in between. There are 14 residues in the CDR3. CDR1 is WNHNN, CDR2 SYGVQD, per germline (reference sequence). The DNA of the CDR3 is TGCGCCAGCAGTGAGCGGGTAGGCAACACTGAAGCTTTCTTT. Protein sequence: CASSERVGNTEAFF.

The genes are TRBV5-1 and TRBJ1-2; D is ambiguous. The CDR3 consists of 15 residues. Looked up from germline, CDR1 is SGHRS and CDR2 is YFSETQ. Trimming removed 0 bases at V and 2 bases at J, with 11 bases between. In nucleotides, the CDR3 is TGCGCCAGCAGCTTGGCAGTGGACGGCAACTATGGCTACACCTTC. Its translation: CASSLAVDGNYGYTF.

The chain links TRBV20-1 to TRBJ2-5, with 7 bases identical to TRBD1. The V gene's germline CDR1 is DFQATT and CDR2 SNEGSKA (reference sequence). The CDR3 consists of 12 residues. The V segment lost 3 bases and the J segment 8 bases; nucleotides outside the gene matches: 6. CDR3 coding DNA: TGCAGTGCTAGTTTGACAGGGCCCACCCAGTACTTC. This encodes CSASLTGPTQYF.

This chain uses TRBV2 with TRBJ1-2; no clear D gene. The CDR3 runs to 12 residues. The V end lost 3 bases, the J end lost 4 bases, and 6 bases lay between the germline ends. The germline CDR1 and CDR2 sequences are SNHLY and FYNNEI. The CDR3 bases are TGTGCCAGCAGTGAGGCTGGCTATGGCTACACCTTC. Protein sequence: CASSEAGYGYTF.

This clonotype was observed at least ten times. CDR3: CASSPEQGGLDYGYTF. The CDR3 DNA is TGTGCCAGCAGCCCCGAGCAGGGTGGTTTGGACTATGGCTACACCTTC. V usage is TRBV5-4 and J usage is TRBJ1-2; a possible D gene is TRBD1 (5 bases). In germline, CDR1 is SGHNT, CDR2 YYREEE (reference sequence). CDR3 length equals 16 residues. V lost 4 bases and J 3 bases, leaving 19 bases between the germline ends.

V gene TRBV4-2 combines with J gene TRBJ2-3, with 15 bases identical to TRBD2. CDR1 is LGHNA and CDR2 is YNFKEQ in the germline V gene. The V and J ends lost 0 bases and 5 bases, in that order; junction bases with no gene match: 6. The CDR3 runs 18 residues. Written as DNA, the CDR3 is TGTGCCAGCAGCCAAGAGCCGGGACTAGCGGGGGGCGGAGATACGCAGTATTTT. It codes for CASSQEPGLAGGGDTQYF.

V usage is TRBV6-1 and J usage is TRBJ2-5, with 10 bases fitting TRBD2. The CDR3 consists of 13 residues. V lost 8 bases and J lost 4; bases outside the gene matches: 4. Germline V lookup: CDR1 MNHNS, CDR2 SASEGT. The DNA of the CDR3 is TGTGCCAGCTCGAGACTAGCGGGAGAGACCCAGTACTTC. This sequence encodes CASSRLAGETQYF.

This clonotype was counted many times. The chain is built from TRBV20-1 and TRBJ2-7, with TRBD2 as a possible D gene (5 bases). This CDR3 contains 15 residues. The germline V and J ends were trimmed by 3 bases and 6 bases, with 21 bases remaining between them. Germline assignment: CDR1 DFQATT and CDR2 SNEGSKA (reference sequence). CDR3: CSARGKSGRQFEQYF. For the CDR3, the DNA is TGCAGTGCTAGGGGTAAAAGCGGCCGGCAGTTCGAGCAGTACTTC.

The CDR3 DNA reads TGTGCCAGCAGTTACCTCGTTGGGCTCCTCAATGAGCAGTTCTTC. Its translation is CASSYLVGLLNEQFF. The gene calls are TRBV12-3 or TRBV12-4 and TRBJ2-1, with D uncertain. The CDR3 loop spans 15 amino acids. V was cut by 4 bases and J by 6 bases, with 16 bases left in between.

The chain carries TRBV11-2 and TRBJ2-1, with 7 bases identical to TRBD1. V lost 4 bases to trimming and J lost 9 bases; unmatched junction nucleotides: 6. CDR3 length: 13 amino acids. The germline V gene encodes CDR1 SGHAT and CDR2 FQNNGV. The CDR3 DNA reads as TGTGCCAGCAGCTCCGACAGGGATTCTGAGCAGTTCTTC. Translating it yields CASSSDRDSEQFF.

The chain carries TRBV20-1 and TRBJ1-1; D gene uncertain. The germline V gene has CDR1 DFQATT and CDR2 SNEGSKA (reference sequence). CDR3 length equals 13 residues. Trimming cost V 6 bases and J 0 bases, with 11 bases left between them. CDR3 coding DNA: TGCAGTGCCCGGACCGACTTGAACACTGAAGCTTTCTTT. Protein sequence: CSARTDLNTEAFF.

This clonotype was detected a few times. The rearrangement joins TRBV7-2 to TRBJ1-2; 8 positions match TRBD1. V dropped 5 bases and J dropped 4; count of bases not matched to a gene: 9. Per the germline V gene, CDR1 is SGHTA and CDR2 is FQGNSA. The CDR3 is 15 residues long. This chain's CDR3 is CASSASPGGVYGYTF. CDR3 sequence (DNA): TGTGCCAGCAGCGCCAGCCCAGGGGGCGTCTATGGCTACACCTTC.

V gene TRBV5-1 combines with J gene TRBJ1-4; the D is unclear. CDR1 is SGHRS and CDR2 is YFSETQ in the germline V gene. The CDR3 has 14 amino acids. V was shortened by 2 bases and J by 3 bases, with 8 bases between the two germline ends. This CDR3 is CASSFGGPNEKLFF. CDR3 sequence (DNA): TGCGCCAGCAGCTTCGGCGGACCTAATGAAAAACTGTTTTTT.

The sample holds one count of this clonotype. Its ends do not fully match the called genes, so a read error is possible. The chain recombines TRBV5-5 with TRBJ1-3; D is uncertain. Germline loops: CDR1 SGHKS, CDR2 YYEKEE (reference sequence). The CDR3 is made up of 15 amino acids. The CDR3 DNA reads as TGTGTCAGCAGCTTGAATCCCGACTCTGGAAACACCATATATTTT. Amino acids: CVSSLNPDSGNTIYF.

The V and J genes are TRBV6-2 or TRBV6-3 and TRBJ2-5; no definite D call. This CDR3 is built from 16 residues. V shed 2 bases and J shed 5 bases, with 18 bases lying between them. Germline CDR1 is MNHEY and CDR2 is SVGEGT. The CDR3 reads CASSYGGTYQGETQYF. CDR3 in DNA: TGTGCCAGCAGTTACGGTGGCACCTATCAAGGGGAGACCCAGTACTTC.

This clonotype was seen a handful of times. This chain connects TRBV19 to TRBJ1-5; TRBD1 might be the D (6 bases). Between the trimmed V and J ends, which lost 6 bases and 0 bases, there was a span of 18 bases. The germline gives CDR1 LNHDA, CDR2 SQIVND (reference sequence). This CDR3 comprises 17 residues. CDR3 nucleotides: TGTGCCAGTAGCGCCCCAGGGGACTTCTATAGCAATCAGCCCCAGCATTTT. Translated, it gives CASSAPGDFYSNQPQHF.

The J gene is TRBJ1-4, the V gene TRBV29-1, with D perhaps matching TRBD1 (6 bases). Germline V CDR1 and CDR2: SQVTM, ANQGSEA. Between the trimmed V and J ends, which lost 6 bases and 8 bases, there was a span of 19 bases. The CDR3 is 14 residues long. The CDR3 spells CSVDTQGRGEKLFF. CDR3 DNA sequence: TGCAGCGTAGACACTCAGGGGAGAGGAGAAAAACTGTTTTTT.

This clonotype has at least ten counts. This chain joins TRBV29-1 and TRBJ2-5, with a possible D match to TRBD2 (6 bases). Germline V gene data show CDR1 as SQVTM and CDR2 as ANQGSEA. This CDR3 has 14 residues. CDR3 bases: TGCAGTTTTGGGGCGGGGACCGGACAAGAGACCCAGTACTTC. Translating it yields CSFGAGTGQETQYF.

This clonotype was seen a few times. V is TRBV10-3 and J is TRBJ1-1, with 7 positions matching TRBD1. Per germline, CDR1 ENHRY and CDR2 SYGVKD. V dropped 5 bases and J dropped 3; count of bases not matched to a gene: 0. This CDR3 comprises 12 residues. The DNA for the CDR3 is TGTGCCATCAGTACAGGGGACACTGAAGCTTTCTTT. As protein: CAISTGDTEAFF.

The chain is built from TRBV20-1 and TRBJ1-5; D unresolved. The V end lost 5 bases, the J end lost 1 base, and 9 bases lay between the germline ends. This CDR3 has 13 residues. CDR1 DFQATT and CDR2 SNEGSKA come from the germline V gene (reference sequence). The CDR3 reads CSASQESNQPQHF. Written as DNA, the CDR3 is TGCAGTGCTTCACAAGAGAGCAATCAGCCCCAGCATTTT.

The chain joins TRBV28 to TRBJ1-4; D is unclear. There are 13 residues in the CDR3. Germline lookup yields CDR1 MDHEN and CDR2 SYDVKM. Trimming took off 7 bases at V and 7 bases at J, with 13 bases between the two ends. The CDR3 nucleotides are TGTGCCAGCAACTCGAGGATAGGTGAAAAACTGTTTTTT. This encodes CASNSRIGEKLFF.

This clonotype occurred many times. The V gene is TRBV12-3 or TRBV12-4, the J gene TRBJ2-1; 11 bases fit TRBD2. With 3 bases clipped from V and 0 bases from J, the junction kept 1 base outside the gene matches. This CDR3 is 16 amino acids long. CDR3 residues: CASSFGLAGSYNEQFF. The CDR3 DNA follows: TGTGCCAGCAGTTTCGGACTAGCGGGCTCCTACAATGAGCAGTTCTTC.

This clonotype turned up a few times. The chain carries TRBV6-4 and TRBJ2-3; 8 nucleotides line up with TRBD2. Germline CDR1 reads MRHNA; CDR2 reads SNTAGT. The CDR3 consists of 14 residues. Trimming cost V 6 bases and J 2 bases; bases outside gene matches: 4. The CDR3 sequence is CASSPGGTTDTQYF. The CDR3 nucleotides read TGTGCCAGCAGCCCGGGGGGGACCACAGATACGCAGTATTTT.

In this sample, this clonotype turned up many times. V usage is TRBV14 and J usage is TRBJ1-6; TRBD1 is a possible D gene (6 bases). The germline V gene encodes CDR1 SGHDN and CDR2 FVKESK. The V and J ends lost 4 bases and 7 bases respectively, with 8 bases between them. The CDR3 contains 13 residues. CDR3 in amino acids: CASSLRGNSPLHF. The CDR3 nucleotides are TGTGCCAGCAGCCTCAGGGGAAATTCACCCCTCCACTTT.

Remarks on this clonotype: Without the conserved terminal phenylalanine or tryptophan, this CDR3 likely stems from a read error. This chain uses TRBV6-2 or TRBV6-3 with TRBJ2-3, with TRBD1 matching 7 bases. The V gene end was trimmed by 7 bases and the J gene end by 2 bases; junction bases not matched to a gene: 12. CDR1 MNHEY and CDR2 SVGEGT come from the germline V gene. CDR3 size: 16 residues. CDR3 region: CASNYLDRSYTDTQYI. The CDR3 nucleotides read TGTGCCAGCAACTACCTGGACAGGAGCTACACAGATACGCAGTATATT.